The rows below give T cell receptor beta chains drawn from one sample of a study of CD8+ T cells in alopecia areata. The method was immunoSEQ multiplex PCR; TCRdb's version includes in-frame clones alone and lacks a portion of them. This table has roughly 250,000 clones, approximately 61% appearing once. The source was CD4+ T cells sorted from blood, collected at week 0. Source of these receptors: a human donor with alopecia areata. The CDR3 runs from the conserved cysteine through the conserved F or W. A D gene is named only where the DNA matches it firmly. The size entry is marked missing in some rows and otherwise reads once, few, many or a size class.

D	size	V	J	DNA	CDR3
-	-	TRBV29-1	TRBJ1-2	TGCAGCGTTGTACAGGGAAAGAGCTACACCTTC	CSVVQGKSYTF
TRBD2	few	TRBV7-8	TRBJ2-2	TGTGCCAGCAGCTTAAGGACTAGTCACACCGGGGAGCTGTTTTTT	CASSLRTSHTGELFF
-	-	TRBV20-1	TRBJ1-2	TGCAGTGCTAGAGTGCTATATGGCTACACCTTC	CSARVLYGYTF
-	-	TRBV9	TRBJ2-6	TGTGCCAGCAGCGTAGGACAGGTAACCGGGGCCAACGTCCTGACTTTC	CASSVGQVTGANVLTF
-	once	TRBV2	TRBJ2-7	TGTGCCAGCAGTGGACAGACAGGACCCTACGAGCAGTACTTC	CASSGQTGPYEQYF
-	-	TRBV29-1	TRBJ1-2	TGCAGCGTTGAGCGGGCGAACTATGGCTACACCTTC	CSVERANYGYTF
-	-	TRBV7-9	TRBJ1-6	TGTGCCAGCAGCTTAGAAGGCGGGGATTCACCCCTCCACTTT	CASSLEGGDSPLHF
-	-	TRBV30	TRBJ2-2	TGTGCCTGGAGGACCGGGGCCGGGGAGCTGTTTTTT	CAWRTGAGELFF
-	-	TRBV12-5	TRBJ2-2	TGTGCTAGTGGTTTGGGGGTCCGAGGCACCGGGGAGCTGTTTTTT	CASGLGVRGTGELFF
-	-	TRBV6-5	TRBJ2-6	TGTGCCAGTTCAGGGGCGGTTGGGGCCAACGTCCTGACTTTC	CASSGAVGANVLTF
-	-	TRBV29-1	TRBJ2-5	TGCAGCTTTAAGGAAAATGGGGAGACCCAGTACTTC	CSFKENGETQYF
-	-	TRBV5-4	TRBJ2-3	TGTGCCAGCAGCTTGGCCGCGGGGAGCACAGATACGCAGTATTTT	CASSLAAGSTDTQYF
TRBD1	once	TRBV27	TRBJ1-4	TGTGCCAGCAGTCCCCTGGGACAGGCTAATGAAAAACTGTTTTTT	CASSPLGQANEKLFF
TRBD2	-	TRBV2	TRBJ2-5	TGTGCCAGCAGAAGACTAGCGGGGGAAGAGACCCAGTACTTC	CASRRLAGEETQYF
-	-	TRBV29-1	TRBJ2-3	TGCAGCGTTGTAGGGGCAGGGAGTGGGACAGATACGCAGTATTTT	CSVVGAGSGTDTQYF
TRBD2	-	TRBV30	TRBJ2-3	TGTGCCTGGGGGACTAGCGGTCCAGATACGCAGTATTTT	CAWGTSGPDTQYF
TRBD1	-	TRBV6-5	TRBJ1-2	TGTGCCTCCTGGACAGGGGGCGGCGGCTACACCTTC	CASWTGGGGYTF
TRBD1	-	TRBV4-2	TRBJ2-7	TGTGCCAGCAGCCCCGGGGGACAGGGAGGCCTCTACGAGCAGTACTTC	CASSPGGQGGLYEQYF
-	-	TRBV20-1	TRBJ2-7	TGCAGTGGTGGACGATCCTACGAGCAGTACTTC	CSGGRSYEQYF
-	-	TRBV25-1	TRBJ2-5	TGTGCCAGCAGCAGACAGTTCCAAGAGACCCAGTACTTC	CASSRQFQETQYF
-	-	TRBV5-4	TRBJ2-2	TGTGCCAGCAGCTTGGAAATGGCTAGTGGGGACACCGGGGAGCTGTTTTTT	CASSLEMASGDTGELFF
-	-	TRBV30	TRBJ1-5	TGTGCCTGGGGCCCGAGGGATCAGCCCCAGCATTTT	CAWGPRDQPQHF
-	-	TRBV29-1	TRBJ2-1	TGCAGCGTTGAAAGCGTGGCCAGGGCCCACAACAATGAGCAGTTCTTC	CSVESVARAHNNEQFF
-	-	TRBV29-1	TRBJ2-3	TGCAGCGTTGCCAGGGGAAGCACAGATACGCAGTATTTT	CSVARGSTDTQYF
-	-	TRBV15	TRBJ1-2	TGTGCCACCAGCAGATTGCGGGGGCTGAGCTATGGCTACACCTTC	CATSRLRGLSYGYTF
-	-	TRBV6-5	TRBJ2-5	TGTGCCAGCAATAAGGAGGGGGGCAGTGAGACCCAGTACTTC	CASNKEGGSETQYF
-	-	TRBV7-8	TRBJ1-2	TGTGCCAGCAGTTTCCCCGCCTATGGCTACACCTTC	CASSFPAYGYTF
-	few	TRBV25-1	TRBJ2-5	TGTGCCAGCAGTGCCCCGGGGGGCGCGGAGACCCAGTACTTC	CASSAPGGAETQYF
-	-	TRBV30	TRBJ1-5	TGTGCCTGGAGTGTGGGGTATAGCAATCAGCCCCAGCATTTT	CAWSVGYSNQPQHF
-	-	TRBV2	TRBJ2-7	TGTGCCAGCAAAATAGGGGCCTACGAGCAGTACTTC	CASKIGAYEQYF
TRBD2	-	TRBV29-1	TRBJ2-1	TGCAGCGTTGTACGTGGGGGGGTAAATGAGCAGTTCTTC	CSVVRGGVNEQFF
-	-	TRBV7-8	TRBJ2-7	TGTGCCAGCAGCTCTCTCGGACAGTTTCACGAGCAGTACTTC	CASSSLGQFHEQYF
-	few	TRBV6-5	TRBJ2-7	TGTGCCAGCAGTTCCTCCGGGACCGCCCTATACGAGCAGTACTTC	CASSSSGTALYEQYF
-	-	TRBV6-5	TRBJ1-1	TGTGCCAGCAGTCGGTCCATCTTGGTCACTGAAGCTTTCTTT	CASSRSILVTEAFF
-	-	TRBV30	TRBJ1-6	TGTGCCTGGAGAAATAATTCACCCCTCCACTTT	CAWRNNSPLHF
TRBD1	-	TRBV25-1	TRBJ1-1	TGTGCCAGCAGACCAGGGGGCCTGAACACTGAAGCTTTCTTT	CASRPGGLNTEAFF
-	-	TRBV30	TRBJ2-5	TGTGCCTATACGGCGACACATGGGGCCCAGTACTTC	CAYTATHGAQYF
-	-	TRBV30	TRBJ1-5	TGTGCCTGCGCCGGGGGAGCGGATCAGCCCCAGCATTTT	CACAGGADQPQHF
TRBD1	-	TRBV9	TRBJ2-5	TGTGCCAGCAGCCCAGGGGGCTTTGAGACCCAGTACTTC	CASSPGGFETQYF
-	-	TRBV29-1	TRBJ2-3	TGCAGCGTTCCCCAGGGTTATACGCAGTATTTT	CSVPQGYTQYF
-	-	TRBV5-4	TRBJ2-7	TGTGCCAGCAGCGGATCTCCGCCAGGTTATAGCTCCTACGAGCAGTACTTC	CASSGSPPGYSSYEQYF
-	-	TRBV7-2	TRBJ2-3	TGTGCCAGCAGCCCAACAAACACAGATACGCAGTATTTT	CASSPTNTDTQYF
-	-	TRBV4-3	TRBJ2-3	TGCGCCAGCAGCCAAGACTTACCGGGGGCGGGCACAGATACGCAGTATTTT	CASSQDLPGAGTDTQYF
-	once	TRBV7-9	TRBJ2-7	TGTGCCAGCACCACCTTTCGGGACTCCTACGAGCAGTACTTC	CASTTFRDSYEQYF
-	few	TRBV6-5	TRBJ2-5	TGTGCCAGCAGCCTCTTTGGGGGGATTCGAGAGACCCAGTACTTC	CASSLFGGIRETQYF
-	once	TRBV19	TRBJ2-5	TGTGCCAGTAGTATGGGGCGGCCCCAAGAGACCCAGTACTTC	CASSMGRPQETQYF
TRBD2	-	TRBV7-2	TRBJ2-5	TGTGCCAGCAGGACTAGCGGGACACAGACCCAGTACTTC	CASRTSGTQTQYF
TRBD1	few	TRBV14	TRBJ1-2	TGTGCCAGCAGCCAAGATCCGGACAGGCCCTTAGGATTCACCTTC	CASSQDPDRPLGFTF
-	-	TRBV29-1	TRBJ1-1	TGCAGCGCCGGGCTCGGTGAAGCTTTCTTT	CSAGLGEAFF
-	-	TRBV7-2	TRBJ2-4	TGTGCCAGCAGCGCACAGATAGCCAAAAACATTCAGTACTTC	CASSAQIAKNIQYF